The subject of this entry is one T cell receptor beta chain. Its antigen is unidentified. The data belong to a study of spatial heterogeneity in lung cancer. Findings and caveats of the study: Compared with follow-up, resection was when ubiquitous expanded tumor TCRs appeared in blood more.

One entry per CDR3 protein results from TCRdb running MiXCR on the 5' RACE reads. The sample holds over 75,000 distinct CDR3 sequences, around 21% seen once. The germline V gene encodes CDR1 SNHLY and CDR2 FYNNEI. V was cut by 2 bases and J by 5 bases, with 9 bases left in between. This CDR3 comprises 13 residues. Sample time point: sample taken at primary tumor resection. Unsorted whole RNA of tumor, nontumor lung or frozen PBMC was sequenced. V gene TRBV2 combines with J gene TRBJ1-1; D remains ambiguous. This sequence originates from a male donor with early-stage non-small cell lung cancer. The specimen was PBMCs, collected at surgery. The CDR3 protein is CASSESIPTEAFF. CDR3 in DNA: TGTGCCAGCAGTGAATCTATTCCTACTGAAGCTTTCTTT.